Following are 29 T cell receptor beta chains from one sample sequenced in a study of blood T cell repertoires in COVID-19. TCRdb keeps only in-frame clones here, not all; method: immunoSEQ multiplex PCR. The sample includes about 350,000 clones, about nine tenths of them seen just once. The sequenced material came from PBMCs or T cells enriched from blood (not recorded which). These receptors were taken from a woman aged 25 to 45 who had been exposed to COVID-19.

V usage is TRBV10-1 and J usage is TRBJ2-1; 8 nucleotides match TRBD2. Germline values: CDR1 WNHNN, CDR2 SYGVQD (reference sequence). The ends lost 11 bases at V and 2 bases at J; junction bases unmatched: 11. This CDR3 is built from 15 residues. The CDR3 sequence: CAGRGGSPTYNEQFF. The CDR3 DNA follows: TGCGCCGGCCGCGGGGGGAGTCCAACCTACAATGAGCAGTTCTTC.

There are many counts of this clone. V and J are TRBV3-1 (or the pseudogene TRBV3-2) and TRBJ2-1; TRBD1 matches 10 bases. The CDR3 runs 17 residues. Trimming removed 1 base from V and 2 bases from J; junction bases left unmatched: 5. The germline V gene encodes CDR1 LGHDT and CDR2 YNNKEL (reference sequence). The DNA of the CDR3 is TGTGCCAGCAGCCAAGTCCTCGGGACAGGGGCCTACAATGAGCAGTTCTTC. As protein: CASSQVLGTGAYNEQFF.

This chain links TRBV19 with TRBJ2-7, with 9 bases fitting TRBD2. Germline CDR1 is LNHDA and CDR2 is SQIVND (reference sequence). The CDR3 length is 16 residues. The trim removed 6 bases at V and 2 bases at J, leaving 11 bases unmatched. CDR3: CASRAGVAGEAYEQYF. The CDR3 DNA follows: TGTGCCAGTAGGGCCGGGGTAGCGGGAGAGGCCTACGAGCAGTACTTC.

This clone was observed once. The gene calls are TRBV7-3 and TRBJ1-2, with TRBD1 identical over 8 bases. This CDR3 has 14 residues. The V gene's germline CDR1 is SGHTA and CDR2 FQGTGA. J was trimmed by 8 bases and V by 4 bases; bases with no gene match: 9. CDR3 protein: CASSSDRAIGGYTF. The CDR3 DNA reads as TGTGCCAGCAGCTCGGACAGGGCCATAGGGGGCTACACCTTC.

The rearrangement links TRBV28 to TRBJ2-2, with 9 bases lining up with TRBD1. J lost 4 bases, V lost 7 bases, and 7 bases had no gene match. The CDR3 has 15 residues. CDR1 is MDHEN and CDR2 is SYDVKM in the germline V gene. The CDR3 loop reads CASTTQGAGTGELFF. The CDR3 DNA sequence: TGTGCCAGCACCACACAGGGGGCCGGCACCGGGGAGCTGTTTTTT.

The V call is TRBV28, the J call TRBJ1-5; no clear D gene. The CDR3 runs 11 residues. In germline, CDR1 is MDHEN, CDR2 SYDVKM. Between the trimmed V and J ends, which lost 6 bases and 5 bases, there was a span of 5 bases. The CDR3 region has the DNA TGTGCCAGCAGCCATTATCAGCCCCAGCATTTT. It codes for CASSHYQPQHF.

The chain employs TRBV29-1 and TRBJ2-6; no reliable D call. The V gene's germline CDR1 is SQVTM and CDR2 ANQGSEA. This CDR3 has 13 amino acids. V lost 6 bases, J lost 2 bases, and 8 bases lay in between. CDR3 region: CSVDTTGANVLTF. The CDR3 DNA reads TGCAGCGTCGACACGACTGGGGCCAACGTCCTGACTTTC.

The chain has TRBV25-1 and TRBJ2-2; perhaps TRBD2 as D (6 bases). This CDR3 is built from 15 residues. V was cut by 8 bases and J by 0 bases, with 13 bases left in between. Germline V gene lookup returns CDR1 MGHDK and CDR2 SYGVNS. In nucleotides, the CDR3 is TGTGCCAGCGGAGACGCTAGCGCGAACACCGGGGAGCTGTTTTTT. Amino acid sequence: CASGDASANTGELFF.

The rearrangement uses TRBV5-1 and TRBJ1-1, with D perhaps TRBD1 (6 bases). Trimming shortened V by 2 bases and J by 0 bases, and 11 bases separated the two germline ends. CDR3 length: 15 residues. Germline lookup yields CDR1 SGHRS and CDR2 YFSETQ. The CDR3: CASSLNGQLNTEAFF. DNA of the CDR3: TGCGCCAGCAGCTTAAACGGACAGTTGAACACTGAAGCTTTCTTT.

The chain uses TRBV2 and TRBJ2-7; D remains ambiguous. Trimming cost V 1 base and J 6 bases, with 10 bases left between them. This CDR3 contains 13 residues. Per the germline V gene, CDR1 is SNHLY and CDR2 is FYNNEI. The CDR3 nucleotides are TGTGCCAGCAGTGAAGGTTTGCGCGGCGAGCAGTACTTC. Translated: CASSEGLRGEQYF.

The count of this clone is one. The chain joins TRBV6-4 to TRBJ1-2, with 7 bases fitting TRBD1. CDR1 and CDR2 (germline): MRHNA, SNTAGT. The V segment lost 5 bases and the J segment 1 base; nucleotides outside the gene matches: 4. The length of the CDR3 is 14 residues. The chain's CDR3 is CASSRDRSNYGYTF. The CDR3 DNA reads as TGTGCCAGCAGTCGGGACAGAAGTAACTATGGCTACACCTTC.

The J gene is TRBJ2-1, the V gene TRBV4-2; 7 nucleotides align to TRBD2. Germline CDR1 LGHNA, CDR2 YNFKEQ. Germline trimming cut 0 bases from V and 4 bases from J; bases unmatched to any gene: 18. CDR3 length: 20 amino acids. The CDR3 sequence: CASSQEKTTSGLVSYNEQFF. In nucleotides, the CDR3 is TGTGCCAGCAGCCAAGAAAAGACGACATCTGGACTAGTTTCTTACAATGAGCAGTTCTTC.

This clone has a single count. The V and J genes are TRBV5-1 and TRBJ2-7, with D tentatively TRBD1 (6 bases). The CDR3 sequence is 14 residues long. With 4 bases removed from V and 3 bases from J, the gap between germline ends came to 14 bases. CDR1 SGHRS and CDR2 YFSETQ come from the germline V gene. Here the CDR3 DNA reads TGCGCCAGCAGCCTAGACAGGAACCTCTACGAGCAGTACTTC. Amino acid sequence: CASSLDRNLYEQYF. The full variable domain, in which reference TRBV5-1 and TRBJ2-7 provide the parts outside the CDR3, is KAGVTQTPRYLIKTRGQQVTLSCSPISGHRSVSWYQQTPGQGLQFLFEYFSETQRNKGNFPGRFSGRQFSNSRSEMNVSTLELGDSALYLCASSLDRNLYEQYFGPGTRLTVT.

The chain employs TRBV27 and TRBJ2-1; 8 nucleotides match TRBD1. Germline values: CDR1 MNHEY, CDR2 SMNVEV (reference sequence). Trimming took 5 bases from V and 13 from J; bases not matched to a gene: 16. The CDR3 has 15 amino acids. Here the CDR3 reads CASSPVGTGFGRQFF. Here the CDR3 DNA reads TGTGCCAGCAGTCCGGTCGGGACAGGTTTCGGACGACAGTTCTTC.

The chain uses TRBV10-2 and TRBJ2-3; TRBD2 is a possible D gene (5 bases). This CDR3 region has 16 residues. V dropped 6 bases and J dropped 4 bases, with 20 bases sitting between them. Germline lookup yields CDR1 WSHSY and CDR2 SAAADI. The CDR3 DNA is TGCGCCAGCAGCTCCCCAGAGAGGGCTATCGCAGATACGCAGTATTTT. It translates to CASSSPERAIADTQYF.

CDR3 nucleotides: TGTGCCAGCAGTCAGTACCCAGGGTACAATCAGCCCCAGCATTTT. Protein: CASSQYPGYNQPQHF. The chain employs TRBV6-5 and TRBJ1-5; TRBD1 might be the D (5 bases). V dropped 5 bases and J dropped 3 bases, with 14 bases sitting between them. The CDR3 has 15 amino acids. Germline V CDR1 and CDR2: MNHEY, SVGAGI.

This chain links TRBV28 with TRBJ2-3, with 10 bases lining up with TRBD2. The germline gives CDR1 MDHEN, CDR2 SYDVKM. This CDR3 is 17 amino acids long. V shed 2 bases, J shed 11 bases, and the junction held 16 bases outside the gene matches. The CDR3 DNA is TGTGCCAGCAGTTTAGCGACTAGCGGACCTCAGCGGGGGGGGCAGTATTTT. It translates to CASSLATSGPQRGGQYF.

V is TRBV7-9 and J is TRBJ2-7, with D possibly TRBD1 on 6 matching bases. V was cut by 4 bases and J by 2 bases, with 15 bases left in between. CDR1 and CDR2 from the germline V gene are SEHNR and FQNEAQ (reference sequence). There are 15 residues in the CDR3. The CDR3 loop is CASSSEQGSPYEQYF. The DNA of the CDR3 is TGTGCCAGCAGCTCCGAACAGGGTAGCCCCTACGAGCAGTACTTC.

The chain is built from TRBV27 and TRBJ1-5; 8 bases are a match to TRBD1. This CDR3 comprises 18 residues. Germline loops: CDR1 MNHEY, CDR2 SMNVEV (reference sequence). V lost 3 bases to trimming and J lost 1 base; unmatched junction nucleotides: 11. Written as DNA, the CDR3 is TGTGCCAGCAGTTTCTCCTTCAGGGGGCTAAGGAGCAATCAGCCCCAGCATTTT. Its translation is CASSFSFRGLRSNQPQHF.

This chain links TRBV2 with TRBJ2-1; 8 bases align to TRBD2. The trim removed 0 bases at V and 4 bases at J, leaving 8 bases unmatched. The CDR3 sequence is 17 residues long. The germline gives CDR1 SNHLY, CDR2 FYNNEI. The CDR3 sequence is CASSEAASGSGYNEQFF. The CDR3 DNA is TGTGCCAGCAGTGAAGCGGCCAGCGGGAGTGGTTACAATGAGCAGTTCTTC.

The chain joins TRBV5-1 to TRBJ2-4; TRBD2 is a possible D gene (5 bases). The CDR3 covers 14 residues. Germline CDR1 reads SGHRS; CDR2 reads YFSETQ. V was trimmed by 0 bases and J by 9 bases, leaving 13 bases between them. CDR3 sequence reads: CASSLEASRIIQYF. CDR3 nucleotides: TGCGCCAGCAGCTTGGAGGCTAGCAGGATCATTCAGTACTTC.

The chain has TRBV10-1 and TRBJ1-1, with D possibly TRBD1 on 6 matching bases. Germline V gene data show CDR1 as WNHNN and CDR2 as SYGVQD (reference sequence). V gave up 6 bases and J gave up 0 bases, with 14 bases separating them. The CDR3 length is 15 residues. CDR3: CASREDSLMNTEAFF. DNA of the CDR3: TGCGCCAGCAGGGAGGACAGCCTTATGAACACTGAAGCTTTCTTT.

The V gene is TRBV9, the J gene TRBJ1-4; no reliable D call. This CDR3 contains 16 residues. Germline V gene data show CDR1 as SGDLS and CDR2 as YYNGEE. Trimming took off 0 bases at V and 5 bases at J, with 14 bases between the two ends. CDR3: CASSVAVGGRNEKLFF. The CDR3, as DNA: TGTGCCAGCAGCGTAGCGGTTGGAGGAAGGAATGAAAAACTGTTTTTT.

The chain combines TRBV7-2 with TRBJ2-2; no clear D gene. Germline values: CDR1 SGHTA, CDR2 FQGNSA. CDR3 length: 14 amino acids. Trimming stripped 0 bases from V and 5 bases from J, with 7 bases between. The CDR3 is CASSLAVLTGELFF. Written as DNA, the CDR3 is TGTGCCAGCAGCTTAGCGGTACTGACCGGGGAGCTGTTTTTT.

The chain couples TRBV19 to TRBJ2-1; 9 bases fit TRBD1. Germline lookup yields CDR1 LNHDA and CDR2 SQIVND (reference sequence). The CDR3 extends over 15 amino acids. V dropped 6 bases and J dropped 10; count of bases not matched to a gene: 13. The CDR3 is CASSRTGATSREQFF. In DNA, the CDR3 is TGTGCCAGTAGCCGGACAGGGGCGACTTCTCGGGAGCAGTTCTTC. The whole variable domain, filled in from reference TRBV19 and TRBJ2-1, reads DGGITQSPKYLFRKEGQNVTLSCEQNLNHDAMYWYRQDPGQGLRLIYYSQIVNDFQKGDIAEGYSVSREKKESFPLTVTSAQKNPTAFYLCASSRTGATSREQFFGPGTRLTVL.

This chain uses TRBV9 with TRBJ1-3, with D perhaps matching TRBD1 (6 bases). The ends were cut back, 1 base at V and 4 bases at J, with 12 bases in the middle. Germline CDR1 is SGDLS and CDR2 is YYNGEE. The CDR3 extends over 15 amino acids. CDR3 coding DNA: TGTGCCAGCAGCGTAACCGAGGACAGAGGAAACACCATATATTTT. Translation: CASSVTEDRGNTIYF.

Note on this clone: The sample holds other DNA sequences that translate to the same CDR3. The chain couples TRBV12-3 or TRBV12-4 to TRBJ2-7, with unresolved D. V shed 3 bases and J shed 3 bases, with 9 bases lying between them. This CDR3 region has 13 residues. The CDR3 bases are TGTGCCAGCAGTTTTGCATCCGGCTACGAGCAGTACTTC. It yields the protein CASSFASGYEQYF.

This clone has a handful of counts. This chain joins TRBV7-3 and TRBJ2-7; 9 bases match TRBD2. From germline, CDR1 is SGHTA and CDR2 FQGTGA. J was trimmed by 3 bases and V by 1 base; bases with no gene match: 1. The CDR3 extends over 14 amino acids. In nucleotides, the CDR3 is TGTGCCAGCAGCTTAAGAGCGGGGGGCTACGAGCAGTACTTC. Protein: CASSLRAGGYEQYF. Full variable domain (missing parts from reference TRBV7-3 and TRBJ2-7): GAGVSQTPSNKVTEKGKYVELRCDPISGHTALYWYRQSLGQGPEFLIYFQGTGAADDSGLPNDRFFAVRPEGSVSTLKIQRTERGDSAVYLCASSLRAGGYEQYFGPGTRLTVT.

V usage is TRBV24-1 and J usage is TRBJ2-2; 9 bases fit TRBD1. The CDR3 extends over 15 amino acids. Germline values: CDR1 KGHDR, CDR2 SFDVKD. With 5 bases clipped from V and 6 bases from J, the junction kept 6 bases outside the gene matches. In DNA form, the CDR3 reads TGTGCCACCAGTGGCCGGACAGGGGTTGCCGGGGAGCTGTTTTTT. Its translation: CATSGRTGVAGELFF.